The 20 T cell receptor beta chains reported below all come from one sample, sequenced in a study of blood T cells in healthy people across ages. The authors ran a second PCR of about 6 to 11 cycles using a sample-barcoded 5' primer and a J-beta primer mix. MiXCR, applied by TCRdb to the 5' RACE reads, yields one record per CDR3 protein. Of 700,000 to 950,000 distinct CDR3 sequences listed, 43% are singletons. The sequenced material came from blood. These receptors all stem from a woman in her sixties in good health.

The chain couples TRBV20-1 to TRBJ2-1; 14 nucleotides align to TRBD2. From germline, CDR1 is DFQATT and CDR2 SNEGSKA (reference sequence). V lost 0 bases, J lost 9 bases, and 10 bases stayed unmatched. The CDR3 totals 17 residues. The CDR3 protein is CSARDLRTSGRKIEQFF. In DNA form, the CDR3 reads TGCAGTGCTAGAGACCTTAGGACTAGCGGGAGGAAGATTGAGCAGTTCTTC.

This clonotype was observed a few times. In DNA, the CDR3 is TGTGCCAGCAGTTACGGGCAGACCGAGCAGTACTTC. Translated: CASSYGQTEQYF. V and J are TRBV6-5 and TRBJ2-7; no clear D. Looked up from germline, CDR1 is MNHEY and CDR2 is SVGAGI. V shed 2 bases and J shed 6 bases, with 8 bases lying between them. The CDR3 totals 12 residues.

The rearrangement joins TRBV20-1 to TRBJ2-5, with D possibly TRBD2 on 7 matching bases. The CDR3 covers 15 residues. Germline assignment: CDR1 DFQATT and CDR2 SNEGSKA (reference sequence). V was shortened by 3 bases and J by 2 bases, with 16 bases between the two germline ends. The CDR3 sequence is CSASRRAGAQETQYF. CDR3 bases: TGCAGTGCTAGTCGGAGGGCGGGGGCACAAGAGACCCAGTACTTC.

The rearrangement joins TRBV6-1 to TRBJ1-1; D is possibly TRBD1 (6 bases). V was cut by 4 bases and J by 3 bases, with 12 bases left in between. This CDR3 is 14 amino acids long. Germline CDR1 reads MNHNS; CDR2 reads SASEGT. The CDR3 loop is CASSAGAGDTEAFF. CDR3 bases: TGTGCCAGCAGTGCAGGGGCTGGGGACACTGAAGCTTTCTTT.

The chain employs TRBV20-1 and TRBJ1-2; tentative D call: TRBD1 (6 bases). The CDR3 extends over 15 amino acids. Trimming removed 0 bases from V and 4 bases from J, with 15 bases in between. Germline V gene sequence: CDR1 DFQATT, CDR2 SNEGSKA (reference sequence). For the CDR3, the DNA is TGCAGTGCTAGAGATCCGGAGGGGGGGGTCTATGGCTACACCTTC. Translating gives CSARDPEGGVYGYTF.

This clonotype was detected a few times. The CDR3 sequence: CASSFQYGYTF. The CDR3 coding sequence is TGTGCCAGCAGTTTCCAGTATGGCTACACCTTC. This sequence joins TRBV12-3 or TRBV12-4 and TRBJ1-2, with D uncertain. The CDR3 totals 11 residues. V dropped 3 bases and J dropped 5 bases, with 4 bases sitting between them.

The genes are TRBV10-3 and TRBJ1-4; D not certain. This CDR3 contains 14 residues. V was clipped by 11 bases and J by 0 bases, with 13 bases between them. Germline V gene lookup returns CDR1 ENHRY and CDR2 SYGVKD. DNA for the CDR3: TGTGCCTCCTCCGAAGCTGCAACTAATGAAAAACTGTTTTTT. The encoded protein is CASSEAATNEKLFF.

The chain couples TRBV29-1 to TRBJ1-4; 7 bases match TRBD1. This CDR3 has 12 residues. Per germline, CDR1 SQVTM and CDR2 ANQGSEA. The ends lost 3 bases at V and 10 bases at J; junction bases unmatched: 5. The CDR3 nucleotides are TGCAGCGTTGAGGACAGGTCGGGAAAACTGTTTTTT. Protein product: CSVEDRSGKLFF.

At least ten counts were recorded for this clonotype. The chain employs TRBV7-2 and TRBJ1-5; D might be TRBD1 (6 bases). Germline V gene lookup returns CDR1 SGHTA and CDR2 FQGNSA. Trimming left V 5 bases short and J 6 bases short, with 11 bases between. This CDR3 has 13 amino acids. The CDR3: CASSPRGGQPQHF. The CDR3 nucleotides are TGTGCCAGCAGCCCCAGAGGGGGTCAGCCCCAGCATTTT.

This sequence joins TRBV20-1 and TRBJ1-5, with no clear D. CDR1 and CDR2 (germline): DFQATT, SNEGSKA (reference sequence). This CDR3 contains 14 residues. Trimming removed 6 bases at V and 1 base at J, with 13 bases between. Here the CDR3 reads CSAMWTASNQPQHF. The CDR3 region has the DNA TGCAGTGCGATGTGGACGGCAAGCAATCAGCCCCAGCATTTT.

This clonotype was detected only a few times. One junction end does not reproduce the germline sequence, and a read error may be involved. V and J are TRBV7-7 and TRBJ2-1; D is ambiguous. Per germline, CDR1 SSHAT and CDR2 FNYEAQ (reference sequence). This CDR3 has 15 amino acids. The CDR3 DNA is TGTGCTAGCAGCTTAGGTAGGGTAGGTAAGAATGAGCAGTTCTTC. It codes for CASSLGRVGKNEQFF.

CDR3 loop: CASSLGGGFQHEQFF. The CDR3 nucleotides are TGTGCCAGCAGCTTAGGAGGGGGATTTCAGCATGAGCAGTTCTTC. This chain links TRBV7-3 with TRBJ2-1; possibly TRBD1 or TRBD2 for D (6 bases each). The CDR3 covers 15 residues. V was clipped by 2 bases and J by 8 bases, with 16 bases between them. Germline CDR1 reads SGHTA; CDR2 reads FQGTGA. The variable domain in full, with the rest retrieved from reference TRBV7-3 and TRBJ2-1, is GAGVSQTPSNKVTEKGKYVELRCDPISGHTALYWYRQSLGQGPEFLIYFQGTGAADDSGLPNDRFFAVRPEGSVSTLKIQRTERGDSAVYLCASSLGGGFQHEQFFGPGTRLTVL.

The chain carries TRBV28 and TRBJ2-3, with 9 nucleotides matching TRBD2. Germline-derived CDR1 and CDR2 are MDHEN and SYDVKM. The CDR3 is 19 residues long. The V and J ends lost 5 bases and 6 bases, in that order; junction bases with no gene match: 21. The chain's CDR3 is CASSPTVPRSGSEGDTQYF. The CDR3 DNA reads as TGTGCCAGCAGTCCAACAGTACCCCGTAGCGGGAGTGAGGGGGATACGCAGTATTTT.

The J gene is TRBJ2-3, the V gene TRBV12-3 or TRBV12-4; no clear D. The V end lost 6 bases, the J end lost 4 bases, and 8 bases lay between the germline ends. There are 12 residues in the CDR3. In DNA form, the CDR3 reads TGTGCCAGCAGATTTTTGGCAGATACGCAGTATTTT. This gives the protein CASRFLADTQYF.

The rearrangement links TRBV10-3 to TRBJ1-2; D possibly corresponds to TRBD1 (5 bases). CDR3 length equals 14 residues. V lost 8 bases and J 6 bases, leaving 19 bases between the germline ends. Germline CDR1 ENHRY, CDR2 SYGVKD. CDR3 sequence reads: CAIVEGPEGDGYTF. The CDR3 coding sequence is TGTGCCATCGTTGAGGGACCCGAAGGGGATGGCTACACCTTC.

This clonotype came up many times. DNA of the CDR3: TGTGCCAGCAGCCAAGATAGGCGGTACAACTCCTACGAGCAGTACTTC. Its translation is CASSQDRRYNSYEQYF. The J gene is TRBJ2-7, the V gene TRBV4-2; no clear D gene. Trimming took 0 bases from V and 0 from J, leaving 12 bases between them. The CDR3 totals 16 residues. Germline V gene data show CDR1 as LGHNA and CDR2 as YNFKEQ.

A few counts support this clonotype. This chain uses TRBV2 with TRBJ2-4; 7 bases map to TRBD2. CDR1 and CDR2 from the germline V gene are SNHLY and FYNNEI. Losses at the gene ends were 4 bases for V and 4 bases for J; bases not matched to a gene: 10. This CDR3 is built from 16 residues. For the CDR3, the DNA is TGTGCCAGCAGTGGAAAAAGCGGGGTGGGGAAAAACATTCAGTACTTC. This encodes CASSGKSGVGKNIQYF.

This clonotype turned up a few times. V and J are TRBV5-6 and TRBJ2-3; 8 bases map to TRBD2. V lost 1 base to trimming and J lost 5 bases; unmatched junction nucleotides: 3. The germline V gene encodes CDR1 SGHDT and CDR2 YYEEEE. The CDR3 totals 14 residues. This chain's CDR3 is CASSLTGGQDTQYF. CDR3 bases: TGTGCCAGCAGCTTGACGGGGGGGCAAGATACGCAGTATTTT.

This clonotype was observed a few times. The J gene is TRBJ2-5, the V gene TRBV6-5; 9 bases agree with TRBD1. Germline lookup yields CDR1 MNHEY and CDR2 SVGAGI. The CDR3 covers 13 residues. Trimming at V came to 5 bases and at J to 7 bases, leaving 5 bases not matched to a gene. The CDR3 reads CASSRDRVGTQYF. The CDR3 region has the DNA TGTGCCAGCAGTCGGGACAGGGTCGGGACCCAGTACTTC.

This clonotype was observed a handful of times. V usage is TRBV24-1 and J usage is TRBJ1-2; 8 bases fit TRBD1. This CDR3 is built from 15 residues. J gave up 4 bases and V 5 bases, and 8 bases lay outside the gene matches. Germline V gene data show CDR1 as KGHDR and CDR2 as SFDVKD. The DNA for the CDR3 is TGTGCCACCAGTGCCAACGGACAGGGCGCCTATGGCTACACCTTC. It encodes CATSANGQGAYGYTF.